This TCR beta chain is from a study of blood T cell repertoires in COVID-19. Study-wide background: T cells, B-cell-depleted T cells, or PBMCs provided the cDNA or gDNA that served as material.

Repertoires were generated with immunoSEQ multiplex PCR, while TCRdb's copy carries only in-frame clones and drops some. The table has 380,000 or so clones, 70% to 90% seen once. This clone was recorded only once. V trimming: 6 bases; J trimming: 1 base; junction bases outside the gene matches: 13. This CDR3 has 18 amino acids. Germline assignment: CDR1 KGHSH and CDR2 LQKENI. Recruitment covered 20 to 25 US areas and drew participants whose ages spanned roughly 18 to 95 years. This chain links TRBV18 with TRBJ2-3, with 10 bases lining up with TRBD2. This receptor was obtained from a man younger than 45 who had recovered from COVID-19. Sequencing input: PBMCs or T cells enriched from blood (not recorded which). The CDR3, as DNA: TGTGCCAGCTCCCCCCTAGCGGGGGCCCACCTGGGCACAGATACGCAGTATTTT. Amino acids: CASSPLAGAHLGTDTQYF.